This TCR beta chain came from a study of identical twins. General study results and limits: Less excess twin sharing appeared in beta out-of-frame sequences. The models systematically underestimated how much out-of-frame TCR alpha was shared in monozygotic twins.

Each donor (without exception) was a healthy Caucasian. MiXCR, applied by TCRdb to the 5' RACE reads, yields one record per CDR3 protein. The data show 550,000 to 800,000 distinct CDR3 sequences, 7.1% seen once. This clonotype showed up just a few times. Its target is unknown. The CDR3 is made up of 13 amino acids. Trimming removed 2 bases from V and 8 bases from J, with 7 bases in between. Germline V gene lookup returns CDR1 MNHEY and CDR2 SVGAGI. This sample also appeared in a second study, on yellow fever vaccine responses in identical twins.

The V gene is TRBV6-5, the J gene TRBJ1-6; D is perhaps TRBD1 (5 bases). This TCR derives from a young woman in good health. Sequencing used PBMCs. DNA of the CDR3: TGTGCCAGCAGTTACGGGGGGGATTCACCCCTCCACTTT. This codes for CASSYGGDSPLHF.